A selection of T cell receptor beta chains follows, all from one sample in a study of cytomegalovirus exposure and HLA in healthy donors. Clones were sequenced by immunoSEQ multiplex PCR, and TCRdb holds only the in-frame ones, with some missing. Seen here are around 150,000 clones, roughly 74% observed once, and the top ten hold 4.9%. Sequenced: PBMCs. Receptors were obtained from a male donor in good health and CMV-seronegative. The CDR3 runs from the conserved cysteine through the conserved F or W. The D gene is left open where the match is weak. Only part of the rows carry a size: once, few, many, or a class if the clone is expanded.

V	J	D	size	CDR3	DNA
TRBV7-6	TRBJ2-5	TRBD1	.	CASSPTGGSRETQYF	TGTGCCAGCAGCCCAACAGGGGGCAGTCGGGAGACCCAGTACTTC
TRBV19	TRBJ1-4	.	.	CASSIDSGATNEKLFF	TGTGCCAGTAGTATAGACTCAGGGGCAACTAATGAAAAACTGTTTTTT
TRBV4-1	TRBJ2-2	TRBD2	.	CASSHPVTSGGPTGELFF	TGCGCCAGCAGCCACCCGGTCACTAGCGGGGGCCCCACCGGGGAGCTGTTTTTT
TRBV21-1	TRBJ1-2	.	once	CASSGPNNGYTF	TGTGCCAGCAGCGGCCCGAACAATGGCTACACCTTC
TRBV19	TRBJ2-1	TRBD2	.	CASSIGLADYNEQFF	TGTGCCAGTAGTATAGGACTAGCGGACTACAATGAGCAGTTCTTC
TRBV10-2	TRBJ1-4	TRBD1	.	CASSNRDRGNEKLFF	TGCGCCAGCAGTAACCGGGACAGGGGTAATGAAAAACTGTTTTTT
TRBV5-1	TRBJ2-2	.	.	CASSLSASANTGELFF	TGCGCCAGCAGCTTGTCGGCTAGCGCGAACACCGGGGAGCTGTTTTTT
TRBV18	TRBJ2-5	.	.	CASSPGAQETQYF	TGTGCCAGCTCACCGGGGGCCCAAGAGACCCAGTACTTC
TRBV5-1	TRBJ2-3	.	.	CASSLATISTDTQYF	TGCGCCAGCAGCTTAGCTACGATCAGCACAGATACGCAGTATTTT
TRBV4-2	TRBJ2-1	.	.	CASSQRDFGYNEQFF	TGTGCCAGCAGCCAAAGGGACTTTGGCTACAATGAGCAGTTCTTC
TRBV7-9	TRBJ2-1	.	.	CASSATALEQFF	TGTGCCAGCAGCGCGACAGCGCTTGAGCAGTTCTTC
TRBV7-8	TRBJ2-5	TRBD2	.	CASSSGGWETQYF	TGTGCCAGCAGCTCGGGGGGGTGGGAGACCCAGTACTTC
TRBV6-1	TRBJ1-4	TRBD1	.	CASSNPGQGGEKLFF	TGTGCCAGCAGCAACCCGGGACAGGGTGGGGAAAAACTGTTTTTT
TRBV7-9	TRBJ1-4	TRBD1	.	CASSSTTGANEKLFF	TGTGCCAGCAGCTCCACAACAGGGGCTAATGAAAAACTGTTTTTT
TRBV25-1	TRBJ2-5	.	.	CASSEWDTDTETQYF	TGTGCCAGCAGTGAATGGGACACCGACACAGAGACCCAGTACTTC
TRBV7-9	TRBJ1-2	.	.	CASSLGGAAYGYTF	TGTGCCAGCAGCTTAGGGGGCGCGGCCTATGGCTACACCTTC
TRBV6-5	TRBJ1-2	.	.	CASSPIAPAYGYTF	TGTGCCAGCAGTCCCATAGCTCCAGCCTATGGCTACACCTTC
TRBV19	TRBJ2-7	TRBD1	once	CASSIKGTGVYEQYF	TGTGCCAGTAGTATAAAAGGGACAGGGGTTTACGAGCAGTACTTC
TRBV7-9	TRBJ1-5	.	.	CASSLAGAHGNQPQHF	TGTGCCAGCAGCTTAGCAGGGGCGCATGGCAATCAGCCCCAGCATTTT
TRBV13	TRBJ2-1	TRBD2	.	CASSLGPTGGVSNEQFF	TGTGCCAGCAGCTTAGGCCCCACGGGAGGGGTGTCCAATGAGCAGTTCTTC
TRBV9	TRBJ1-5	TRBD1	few	CASGGGQGAGQPQHF	TGTGCCAGCGGAGGAGGTCAGGGGGCAGGCCAGCCCCAGCATTTT
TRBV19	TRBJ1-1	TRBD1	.	CASRTGAHNTEAFF	TGTGCCAGTAGGACAGGGGCGCATAACACTGAAGCTTTCTTT
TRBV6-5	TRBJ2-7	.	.	CASSIKGQRSYEQYF	TGTGCCAGCAGCATTAAGGGACAACGCTCCTACGAGCAGTACTTC
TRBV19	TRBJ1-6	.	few	CASSSPGNSPLHF	TGTGCCAGTAGTAGCCCAGGGAATTCACCCCTCCACTTT
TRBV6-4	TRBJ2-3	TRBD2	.	CASSDVGGLAGGGDTDTQYF	TGTGCCAGCAGTGATGTAGGGGGACTAGCGGGAGGAGGGGACACAGATACGCAGTATTTT
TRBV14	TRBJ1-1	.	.	CASSQVGPGDAFF	TGTGCCAGCAGCCAAGTGGGCCCTGGTGATGCTTTCTTT
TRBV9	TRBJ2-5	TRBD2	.	CASSGRLAGETQYF	TGTGCCAGCAGCGGTCGACTAGCAGGAGAGACCCAGTACTTC
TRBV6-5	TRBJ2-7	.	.	CASSYYRDCPTF	TGTGCCAGCAGTTACTACCGAGACTGCCCCACCTTC
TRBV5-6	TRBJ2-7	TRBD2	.	CASSLASGRWLEYF	TGTGCCAGCAGCTTGGCTAGCGGGAGATGGTTAGAGTACTTC
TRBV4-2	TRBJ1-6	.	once	CASSQDFGESPLHF	TGTGCCAGCAGCCAAGATTTCGGGGAGTCACCCCTCCACTTT
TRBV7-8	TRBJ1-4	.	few	CASSLAYGREKLFF	TGTGCCAGCAGCTTAGCTTATGGCCGAGAAAAACTGTTTTTT
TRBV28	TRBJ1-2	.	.	CASSSPSPDRRDYTF	TGTGCCAGCAGTTCACCTTCCCCCGACAGAAGGGACTACACCTTC
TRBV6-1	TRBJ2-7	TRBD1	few	CASSERTGSGSEQYF	TGTGCCAGCAGTGAGAGGACAGGGAGCGGGTCCGAGCAGTACTTC
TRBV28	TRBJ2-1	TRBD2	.	CASSLGGRYNEQFF	TGTGCCAGCAGTTTGGGAGGGCGATACAATGAGCAGTTCTTC
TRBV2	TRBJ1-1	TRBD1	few	CASSEIGGRTEAFF	TGTGCCAGCAGTGAAATAGGGGGCCGGACTGAAGCTTTCTTT
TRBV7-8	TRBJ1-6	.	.	CASSLGAKGNSPLHF	TGTGCCAGCAGCTTAGGGGCCAAGGGGAATTCACCCCTCCACTTT
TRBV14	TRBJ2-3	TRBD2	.	CASSPGGAGTDTQYF	TGTGCCAGCAGCCCCGGGGGGGCTGGCACAGATACGCAGTATTTT
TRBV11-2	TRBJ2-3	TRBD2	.	CASSSPGLGLSTDTQYF	TGTGCCAGCAGCTCCCCGGGACTAGGTCTGAGCACAGATACGCAGTATTTT
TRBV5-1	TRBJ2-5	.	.	CASSVDTTETQYF	TGCGCCAGCAGCGTCGACACAACGGAGACCCAGTACTTC
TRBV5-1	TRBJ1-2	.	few	CASSLVFQGGLGHGHTF	TGCGCCAGCAGCCTAGTCTTCCAGGGTGGGCTCGGGCATGGCCACACCTTC
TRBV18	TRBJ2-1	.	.	CASSPTLYREDGQFF	TGTGCCAGCTCACCCACACTTTACAGGGAAGACGGACAGTTCTTC
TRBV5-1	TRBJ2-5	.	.	CASSLVGRVETQYF	TGCGCCAGCAGCTTGGTAGGCAGGGTTGAGACCCAGTACTTC
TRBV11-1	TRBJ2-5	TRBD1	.	CASSPTGGEETRYF	TGTGCCAGCAGCCCTACAGGGGGCGAAGAGACCCGGTACTTC
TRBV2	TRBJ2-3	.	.	CASRTGFDTQYF	TGTGCCAGCAGGACCGGGTTTGATACGCAGTATTTT
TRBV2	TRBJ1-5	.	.	CASSLQYSNQPQHF	TGTGCCAGCAGCCTACAGTATAGCAATCAGCCCCAGCATTTT
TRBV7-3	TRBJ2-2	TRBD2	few	CASRSRLAVNGELFF	TGTGCCAGCAGATCTCGACTAGCGGTGAACGGGGAGCTGTTTTTT
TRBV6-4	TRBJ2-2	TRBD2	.	CASSEGGRATGELFF	TGTGCCAGCAGTGAAGGCGGGAGGGCCACCGGGGAGCTGTTTTTT
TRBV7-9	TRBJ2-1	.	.	CASSLGQGSYNEQFF	TGTGCCAGCAGCTTAGGTCAAGGGAGCTACAATGAGCAGTTCTTC
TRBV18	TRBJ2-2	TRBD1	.	CASPRQGARTGELFF	TGTGCCAGCCCGAGACAGGGGGCGCGCACCGGGGAGCTGTTTTTT
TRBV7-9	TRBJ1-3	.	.	CSSSLTRWGGTGNTIYF	TGTTCCAGCAGCTTAACAAGATGGGGGGGCACTGGAAACACCATATATTTT
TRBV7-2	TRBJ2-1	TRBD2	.	CASSFSAGGPIQDEQFF	TGTGCCAGCAGCTTTAGTGCGGGAGGGCCGATTCAAGATGAGCAGTTCTTC
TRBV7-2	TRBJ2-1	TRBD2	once	CASSPGLAYNEQFF	TGTGCCAGCAGCCCGGGACTAGCTTACAATGAGCAGTTCTTC
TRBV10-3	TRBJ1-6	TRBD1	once	CAISEQGANSPLHF	TGTGCCATCAGTGAACAGGGGGCCAATTCACCCCTCCACTTT
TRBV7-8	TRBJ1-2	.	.	CASSLRSQIPYGYTF	TGTGCCAGCAGCTTACGATCCCAGATACCATATGGCTACACCTTC
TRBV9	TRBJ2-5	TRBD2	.	CASSVTSGGPAAQYF	TGTGCCAGCAGCGTGACTAGCGGGGGCCCGGCGGCCCAGTACTTC
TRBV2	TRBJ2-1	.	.	CASSEWGTNNEQFF	TGTGCCAGCAGTGAATGGGGGACAAACAATGAGCAGTTCTTC
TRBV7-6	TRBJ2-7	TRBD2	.	CASSFSMGGTYEQYF	TGTGCCAGCAGCTTTTCGATGGGAGGGACCTACGAGCAGTACTTC
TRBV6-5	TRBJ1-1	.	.	CASVLEPGNTEAFF	TGTGCCAGCGTACTTGAGCCCGGGAACACTGAAGCTTTCTTT
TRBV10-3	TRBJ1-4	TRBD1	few	CAISGGGTAEKLFF	TGTGCCATCAGTGGTGGGGGGACAGCCGAAAAACTGTTTTTT
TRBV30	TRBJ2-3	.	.	CAWTGSTDTQYF	TGTGCCTGGACAGGTAGCACAGATACGCAGTATTTT